The entry below describes one T cell receptor (beta chain). This clone occurred once. Which antigen it targets is not known. The record has no base qualities; no much larger clone is one base away. V is shortened by 5 bases, J by 0 bases, and the region joining them spans 15 bases. From a lookup of the germline V gene, CDR1 and CDR2 are ENHRY and SYGVKD. From the cysteine through the phenylalanine, the CDR3 covers 16 amino acids. The read is trimmed to its CDR3 DNA, 48 bases read in frame from base 1. The sample belongs to a study of blood T cell repertoires in COVID-19 (dated by TCRdb to about 2020). General notes on the study: Collaborator samples came from the United States, Italy and Spain and covered acute and convalescent phases of COVID-19. The material from the prospective study consisted of cDNA or gDNA derived from T cells, B-cell-depleted T cells, or PBMCs. Deeply sampled blood TCRbeta repertoires from subjects exposed to, actively infected with, or recovered from COVID-19 were included in the dataset. The repertoires were made available in a free public database intended to serve as a resource for research on the immune response to SARS-CoV-2. Samples came from the ongoing ImmuneRACE study (first 160 participants) plus 1,254 subjects from 6 global collaborators. A de-identified subject ID, COVID-19 status, age in years and sex were almost always included in the sample metadata. HLA class I and class II types, where available, came from metadata supplied by the sample provider rather than from assay-based typing. Results and caveats for the whole study, not just this receptor: The quantity of clinical and demographic metadata differed by source and by participant and was supplied without curation.

TCRbeta CDR3 regions were amplified from genomic DNA by means of the immunoSEQ Assay, a bias-controlled multiplex PCR. In the original analysis: The number of nucleated cells in each sample was estimated by amplification of reference gene primers within the assay. Sequence reads were collapsed and filtered to measure the absolute abundance of every unique TCRbeta CDR3 rearrangement. For each sample, productive Simpson clonality was calculated as the square root of Simpson's diversity index over productive rearrangements. TCRdb retrieved this table from immuneACCESS and kept in-frame rearrangements only. Not all clones are present; in checked studies, unresolved V genes account for under half, and no reason is known for the remainder. For V, J and clone size, that table is used; D and trimming come from the DNA. The sample yields some 75,000 clones; 80% were counted once. The ten top clones hold over 10% of the sample.

At one collaborating source in Seattle, patients were enrolled during active infection and were followed longitudinally through the course of disease. Each collaborating institution followed its own protocols to collect whole blood in K2EDTA tubes. For TCRbeta analysis, collaborators shipped samples as frozen whole blood, isolated PBMCs, or DNA extracted from either of those sample types. The clonotype originates from a man aged 50 to 59 with COVID-19, enrolled during active disease. Rearrangement joined TRBV10-3 to TRBJ2-3; TRBD2 is a weak D gene call, 5 bases matching. The sample comprised peripheral blood. This receptor carries the CDR3 CAISNDLRASTDTQYF. The DNA reads TGTGCCATCAGTAACGACTTGCGGGCTAGCACAGATACGCAGTATTTT.